This TCR beta chain stems from a study of T cell repertoires in cytomegalovirus infection. Study-level points and caveats: Summed frequency of public TCR beta families distinguished CMV carriers with the relevant HLA. Within the response measured ex vivo, HLA-C-restricted CMV-specific TCR beta clonotypes were dominant.

The CDR3 sequence is 15 residues long. CDR1 SGHTA and CDR2 FQGNSA come from the germline V gene. After removal of 5 bases from V and 4 bases from J, the junction contained 6 bases not matched to a gene. TCRdb used MiXCR to reprocess the reads, holding one entry per CDR3 protein. The table shows around 450,000 distinct CDR3 sequences, with approximately 31% occurring only once. This clonotype was counted at least ten times. Its antigen is not known. This receptor was obtained from a human donor in good health (CMV status not recorded). Some clones in this sample may be carry-over from other donors' samples. The rearrangement uses TRBV7-2 and TRBJ2-2; 8 bases map to TRBD1. Sequenced sample: PBMCs. The DNA of the CDR3 is TGTGCCAGCAGCCGTGGACAGGGTGCCACCGGGGAGCTGTTTTTT. Translation gives CASSRGQGATGELFF.